This T cell receptor beta chain was recovered during a study of breast tumors, draining lymph nodes, adjacent tissues. Whole-study findings and limits: Data fit most tumor T cells coming from lymph node, expanding in tumor. Tumor repertoires ranked between lymph nodes and nontumor tissue in diversity, with V and J gene preferences. That most tumor T cells come from lymph nodes remained unproven.

The lymph nodes were axillary draining lymph nodes from breast cancer patients. This clonotype was recorded many times. Its antigen remains unknown. Germline CDR1 LGHNT, CDR2 FRNRAP. This CDR3 is built from 12 residues. Trimming cost V 6 bases and J 2 bases, with 7 bases left between them. TCRdb reprocessed the multiplex PCR reads via MiXCR and lists one record per CDR3 protein. The sample gives approximately 130,000 distinct CDR3 sequences, 21% of which show up once; 2% to 2.5% is in the top ten. The clonotype was recovered from a female donor with breast cancer. Some clones in this sample may be carry-over from other donors' samples. V gene TRBV12-5 combines with J gene TRBJ1-2; tentatively, D is TRBD1 (5 bases). Sequencing was done on a sample of axillary lymph node tissue. CDR3 loop: CASGRDNYGYTF. The CDR3 DNA sequence: TGTGCTAGTGGACGGGACAACTATGGCTACACCTTC.